The rows below give T cell receptor beta chains drawn from one sample of a study of control samples from healthy donors and cancer patients. The repertoire was sequenced with immunoSEQ multiplex PCR; TCRdb's copy has only in-frame clones and lacks some. Of 170,000 or so clones listed, 85% to 95% were seen once; the top ten hold over 1.3%. Input material: blood. Every receptor here comes from a man between 18 and 29 years old in good health. CDR3s include the opening cysteine and the closing phenylalanine or tryptophan. A D gene is named only where the DNA matches it firmly. Size is stated for part of the rows, as once, few or many counts, or as a class when the clone is expanded.

CDR3: CASSFTQSGLRADTEAFF; DNA: TGTGCCAGCAGCTTTACCCAATCGGGACTCAGGGCTGACACTGAAGCTTTCTTT; size: NA; D: NA; V: TRBV3-1/TRBV3-2; J: TRBJ1-1
CDR3: CASSLRGDPYNEQFF; DNA: TGTGCCAGCAGCTTGAGAGGGGACCCCTACAATGAGCAGTTCTTC; size: NA; D: NA; V: TRBV5-6; J: TRBJ2-1
CDR3: CASSLGLARQETQYF; DNA: TGCGCCAGCAGCTTGGGACTAGCAAGGCAAGAGACCCAGTACTTC; size: NA; D: TRBD2; V: TRBV5-1; J: TRBJ2-5
CDR3: CAWSVPDRGYEQYF; DNA: TGTGCCTGGAGTGTACCGGACAGGGGCTACGAGCAGTACTTC; size: once; D: TRBD1; V: TRBV30; J: TRBJ2-7
CDR3: CASSERRGWGTGELFF; DNA: TGTGCCAGCAGTGAACGGAGGGGATGGGGAACCGGGGAGCTGTTTTTT; size: NA; D: NA; V: TRBV2; J: TRBJ2-2
CDR3: CASRADRGLGGTEAFF; DNA: TGCGCCAGCAGGGCGGACAGGGGGTTAGGTGGCACTGAAGCTTTCTTT; size: NA; D: TRBD1; V: TRBV10-1; J: TRBJ1-1
CDR3: CASSTLTEDIPNSPLHF; DNA: TGTGCCAGCAGCACCCTGACAGAAGACATACCGAATTCACCCCTCCACTTT; size: NA; D: NA; V: TRBV5-6; J: TRBJ1-6
CDR3: CASSTRRGKRTDTQYF; DNA: TGTGCCAGCAGTACACGTCGGGGGAAGAGGACAGATACGCAGTATTTT; size: NA; D: NA; V: TRBV28; J: TRBJ2-3
CDR3: CASSLRGGGSPLHF; DNA: TGTGCCAGCAGTTTGCGGGGAGGCGGTTCACCCCTCCACTTT; size: NA; D: NA; V: TRBV28; J: TRBJ1-6
CDR3: CAWTATDYGYTF; DNA: TGTGCCTGGACTGCGACAGACTATGGCTACACCTTC; size: NA; D: NA; V: TRBV30; J: TRBJ1-2
CDR3: CASSPPAVSSYNEQFF; DNA: TGTGCCAGCAGCCCCCCCGCAGTAAGCTCCTACAATGAGCAGTTCTTC; size: few; D: NA; V: TRBV7-9; J: TRBJ2-1
CDR3: CASSPSGGAGRDTQYF; DNA: TGTGCCAGCTCTCCTAGCGGGGGGGCCGGTAGAGATACGCAGTATTTT; size: once; D: TRBD2; V: TRBV11-3; J: TRBJ2-3
CDR3: CASSPLEGTGNGYEQYF; DNA: TGTGCCAGCTCACCACTTGAGGGAACTGGAAACGGCTACGAGCAGTACTTC; size: once; D: NA; V: TRBV18; J: TRBJ2-7
CDR3: CASSLGQVSTDTQYF; DNA: TGTGCCAGCAGCCTAGGACAGGTTAGCACAGATACGCAGTATTTT; size: NA; D: TRBD1; V: TRBV7-3; J: TRBJ2-3
CDR3: CASSRTGSSYEQYF; DNA: TGTGCCAGCAGCCGGACAGGGAGCTCCTACGAGCAGTACTTC; size: NA; D: TRBD1; V: TRBV7-8; J: TRBJ2-7
CDR3: CASSLPGQGASGELFF; DNA: TGTGCCAGCAGTTTGCCGGGACAGGGGGCATCCGGGGAGCTGTTTTTT; size: NA; D: TRBD1; V: TRBV28; J: TRBJ2-2
CDR3: CASRPLGGSGNTIYF; DNA: TGTGCCAGCAGACCCTTAGGGGGGTCTGGAAACACCATATATTTT; size: NA; D: NA; V: TRBV27; J: TRBJ1-3
CDR3: CATSTGQGGYYGYTF; DNA: TGCGCCACCTCAACGGGACAGGGGGGATACTATGGCTACACCTTC; size: NA; D: TRBD1; V: TRBV5-1; J: TRBJ1-2
CDR3: CATSINRGLTEAFF; DNA: TGTGCCACCAGCATAAACAGGGGGCTCACTGAAGCTTTCTTT; size: NA; D: TRBD1; V: TRBV15; J: TRBJ1-1
CDR3: CASSESGRDYGYTF; DNA: TGTGCCAGCAGTGAATCGGGCAGGGACTATGGCTACACCTTC; size: NA; D: NA; V: TRBV25-1; J: TRBJ1-2
CDR3: CASSMSSGQETQYF; DNA: TGTGCCAGTAGTATGTCTAGCGGGCAAGAGACCCAGTACTTC; size: NA; D: TRBD2; V: TRBV19; J: TRBJ2-5
CDR3: CASSLAAPSYNEQFF; DNA: TGTGCCAGCAGCTTAGCGGCCCCCTCCTACAATGAGCAGTTCTTC; size: NA; D: NA; V: TRBV7-2; J: TRBJ2-1
CDR3: CASSIGTYFGGQRSYEQYF; DNA: TGTGCCAGTAGTATTGGTACCTACTTCGGGGGGCAGCGGAGTTACGAGCAGTACTTC; size: few; D: NA; V: TRBV19; J: TRBJ2-7
CDR3: CAISVGGSSTGELFF; DNA: TGTGCCATCAGTGTCGGGGGGTCGAGCACCGGGGAGCTGTTTTTT; size: NA; D: TRBD2; V: TRBV10-3; J: TRBJ2-2
CDR3: CASSYTAGNTIYF; DNA: TGTGCCAGCAGTTACACGGCAGGAAACACCATATATTTT; size: NA; D: NA; V: TRBV6-5; J: TRBJ1-3
CDR3: CASSHPQGRLAGSSYNEQFF; DNA: TGTGCCAGCAGCCACCCTCAAGGACGGTTAGCGGGTAGCTCCTACAATGAGCAGTTCTTC; size: NA; D: TRBD2; V: TRBV28; J: TRBJ2-1
CDR3: CASSGAGSTDTQYF; DNA: TGTGCCAGCAGTGGGGCGGGGAGCACAGATACGCAGTATTTT; size: NA; D: NA; V: TRBV28; J: TRBJ2-3
CDR3: CASRSGGWVTDTQYF; DNA: TGCGCCAGCCGGTCGGGAGGTTGGGTCACAGATACGCAGTATTTT; size: NA; D: TRBD2; V: TRBV4-1; J: TRBJ2-3
CDR3: CASSIERSSYNSPLHF; DNA: TGTGCCAGCTCAATAGAACGGAGCTCCTATAATTCACCCCTCCACTTT; size: NA; D: NA; V: TRBV18; J: TRBJ1-6
CDR3: CASSQRRATSYEQYF; DNA: TGTGCCAGCAGCCAAAGGAGGGCTACTAGCTACGAGCAGTACTTC; size: NA; D: NA; V: TRBV3-1/TRBV3-2; J: TRBJ2-7
CDR3: CASSLLDSYGYTF; DNA: TGCGCCAGCAGCTTACTAGATTCCTATGGCTACACCTTC; size: once; D: NA; V: TRBV5-1; J: TRBJ1-2
CDR3: CASSVVEGSYEQYF; DNA: TGTGCCAGCAGCGTAGTTGAGGGCTCCTACGAGCAGTACTTC; size: NA; D: NA; V: TRBV9; J: TRBJ2-7
CDR3: CASSTPGQGAGYTF; DNA: TGTGCCAGTAGTACCCCTGGACAGGGGGCTGGCTACACCTTC; size: once; D: TRBD1; V: TRBV19; J: TRBJ1-2